The TCR beta chain described here comes from a study of lymphopenia after photon versus proton radiotherapy. Study-wide results and limits: Photon-treated patients lost naive T cells and TCR diversity; proton-treated stayed stable. A bigger post-nadir fall in TCR diversity correlated inversely with survival time in deceased patients. Post-nadir diversity loss with photons came from oligoclonal expansion, particularly CD8+ Temra cells.

TCRdb's table, derived via immunoSEQ multiplex PCR, lists solely in-frame clones and lacks some. The repertoire consists of around 25,000 clones, with roughly 84% occurring once and the leading ten covering roughly 24%. This CDR3 spans 16 amino acids. Germline loops: CDR1 SGHRS, CDR2 YFSETQ. Trimming took off 3 bases at V and 8 bases at J, with 20 bases between the two ends. Of note for this clone: Its antigen is unidentified.

The rearrangement links TRBV5-1 to TRBJ1-4; D ambiguous. Specimen: peripheral blood, collected from a patient treated with photon-based radiotherapy. The receptor was derived from a man between 40 and 49 years old with gastric cancer. The CDR3 protein is CASSSGDGPSGEKLFF. In DNA, the CDR3 is TGCGCCAGCAGCTCCGGGGATGGGCCCTCGGGGGAAAAACTGTTTTTT.